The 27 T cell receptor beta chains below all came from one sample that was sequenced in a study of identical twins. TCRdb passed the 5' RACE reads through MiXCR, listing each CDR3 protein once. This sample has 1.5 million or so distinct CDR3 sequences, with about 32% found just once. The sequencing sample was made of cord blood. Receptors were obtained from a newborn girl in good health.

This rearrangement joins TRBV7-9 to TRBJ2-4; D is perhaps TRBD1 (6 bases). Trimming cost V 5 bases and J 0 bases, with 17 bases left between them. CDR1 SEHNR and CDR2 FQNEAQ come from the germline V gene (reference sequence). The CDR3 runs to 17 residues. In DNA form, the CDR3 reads TGTGCCAGCAGCCTTATAGGGACAAGCCTAGCCAAAAACATTCAGTACTTC. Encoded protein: CASSLIGTSLAKNIQYF.

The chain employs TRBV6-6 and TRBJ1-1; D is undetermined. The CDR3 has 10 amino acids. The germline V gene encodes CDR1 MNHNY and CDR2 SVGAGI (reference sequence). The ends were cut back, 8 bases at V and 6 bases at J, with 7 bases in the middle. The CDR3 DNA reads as TGTGCCAGCGGACGGCCTGAAGCTTTCTTT. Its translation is CASGRPEAFF.

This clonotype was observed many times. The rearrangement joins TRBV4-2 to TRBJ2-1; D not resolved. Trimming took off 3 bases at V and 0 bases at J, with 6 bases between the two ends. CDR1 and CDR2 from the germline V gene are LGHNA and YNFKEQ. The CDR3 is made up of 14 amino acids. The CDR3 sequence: CASSQDGSYNEQFF. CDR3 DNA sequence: TGTGCCAGCAGCCAGGATGGCTCCTACAATGAGCAGTTCTTC.

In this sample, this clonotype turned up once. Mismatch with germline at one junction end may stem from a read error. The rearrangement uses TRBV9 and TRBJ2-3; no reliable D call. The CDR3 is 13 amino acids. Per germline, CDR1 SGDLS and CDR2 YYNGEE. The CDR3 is CASSVVSTDTRYF. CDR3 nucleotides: TGTGCCAGCAGCGTGGTTAGCACAGATACGCGGTATTTT.

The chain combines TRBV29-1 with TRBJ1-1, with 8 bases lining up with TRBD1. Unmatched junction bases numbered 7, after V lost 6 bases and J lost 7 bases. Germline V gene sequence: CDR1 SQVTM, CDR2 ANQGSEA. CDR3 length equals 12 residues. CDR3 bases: TGCAGCGTCCTGAGGACAGGGCATGAAGCTTTCTTT. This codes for CSVLRTGHEAFF.

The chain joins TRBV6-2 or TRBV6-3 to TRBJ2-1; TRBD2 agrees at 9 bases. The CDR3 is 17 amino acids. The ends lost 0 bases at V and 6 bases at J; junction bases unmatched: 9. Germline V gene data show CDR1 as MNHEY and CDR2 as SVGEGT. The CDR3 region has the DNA TGTGCCAGCAGTTACTCGGCGGGAGGGCCTCCTCGCAATGAGCAGTTCTTC. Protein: CASSYSAGGPPRNEQFF.

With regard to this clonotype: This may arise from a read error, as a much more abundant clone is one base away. The CDR3 loop reads CASSFRSGGGQFF. DNA for the CDR3: TGTGCCAGCAGTTTTCGGTCCGGGGGGGGGCAGTTCTTC. The chain carries TRBV12-3 or TRBV12-4 and TRBJ2-1, with 8 bases aligning to TRBD2. The J segment lost 12 bases and the V segment lost 3 bases, leaving 7 bases of the junction unmatched. The CDR3 totals 13 residues.

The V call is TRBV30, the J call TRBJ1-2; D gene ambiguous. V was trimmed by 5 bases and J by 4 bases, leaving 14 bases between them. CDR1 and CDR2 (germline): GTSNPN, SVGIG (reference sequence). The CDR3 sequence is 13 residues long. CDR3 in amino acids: CAWLSWSGYGYTF. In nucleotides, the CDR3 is TGTGCCTGGTTGTCGTGGTCCGGCTATGGCTACACCTTC.

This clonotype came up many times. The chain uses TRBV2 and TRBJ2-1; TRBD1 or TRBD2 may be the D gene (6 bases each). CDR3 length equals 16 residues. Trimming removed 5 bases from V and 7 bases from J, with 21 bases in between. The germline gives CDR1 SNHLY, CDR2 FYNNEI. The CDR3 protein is CASSNLPGAFLNEQFF. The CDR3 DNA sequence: TGTGCCAGCAGTAACCTCCCGGGGGCCTTCCTGAATGAGCAGTTCTTC.

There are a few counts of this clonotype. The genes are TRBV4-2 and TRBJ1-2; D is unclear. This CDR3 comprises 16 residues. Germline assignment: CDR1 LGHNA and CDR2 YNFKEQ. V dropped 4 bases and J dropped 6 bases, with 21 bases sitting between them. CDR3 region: CASSPDPLRGRDGYTF. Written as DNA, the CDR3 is TGTGCCAGCAGCCCGGACCCTCTACGAGGGCGAGATGGCTACACCTTC.

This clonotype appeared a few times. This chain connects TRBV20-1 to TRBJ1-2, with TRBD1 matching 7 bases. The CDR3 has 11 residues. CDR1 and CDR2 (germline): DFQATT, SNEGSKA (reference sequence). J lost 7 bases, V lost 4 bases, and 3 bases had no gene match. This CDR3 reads CSATGQTGYTF. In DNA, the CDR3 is TGCAGTGCTACGGGACAGACTGGCTACACCTTC.

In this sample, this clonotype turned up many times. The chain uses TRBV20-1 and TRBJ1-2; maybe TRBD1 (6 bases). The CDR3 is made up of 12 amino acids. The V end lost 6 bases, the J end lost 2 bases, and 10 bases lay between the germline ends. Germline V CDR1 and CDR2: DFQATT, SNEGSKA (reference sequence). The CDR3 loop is CSATDSNYGYTF. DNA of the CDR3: TGCAGTGCCACGGACAGCAACTATGGCTACACCTTC.

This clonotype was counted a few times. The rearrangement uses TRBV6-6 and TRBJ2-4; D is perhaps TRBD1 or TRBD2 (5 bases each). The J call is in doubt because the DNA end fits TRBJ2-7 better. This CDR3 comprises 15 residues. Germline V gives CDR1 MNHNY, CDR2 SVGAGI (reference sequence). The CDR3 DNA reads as TGTGCCAGCAGTTACTCGAGGAAGGGGAGCAACGAGCAGTACTTC. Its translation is CASSYSRKGSNEQYF.

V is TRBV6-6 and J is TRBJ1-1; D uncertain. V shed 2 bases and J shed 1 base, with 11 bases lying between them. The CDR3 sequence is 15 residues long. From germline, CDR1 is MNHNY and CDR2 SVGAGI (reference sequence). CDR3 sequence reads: CASSYERTGNTEAFF. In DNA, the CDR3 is TGTGCCAGCAGTTACGAAAGGACGGGGAACACTGAAGCTTTCTTT.

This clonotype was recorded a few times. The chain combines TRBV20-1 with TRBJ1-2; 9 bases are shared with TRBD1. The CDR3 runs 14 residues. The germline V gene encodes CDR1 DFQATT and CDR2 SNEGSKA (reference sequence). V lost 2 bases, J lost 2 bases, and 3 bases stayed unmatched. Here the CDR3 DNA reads TGCAGTGCTAGAACAGGGGGCTCGAACTATGGCTACACCTTC. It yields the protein CSARTGGSNYGYTF.

The CDR3 loop is CASSVDLTYEQYF. Written as DNA, the CDR3 is TGTGCCAGCAGCGTAGACCTTACCTACGAGCAGTACTTC. V and J are TRBV9 and TRBJ2-7; D ambiguous. The CDR3 loop spans 13 amino acids. Between the trimmed V and J ends, which lost 0 bases and 2 bases, there was a span of 6 bases. Germline V gene lookup returns CDR1 SGDLS and CDR2 YYNGEE.

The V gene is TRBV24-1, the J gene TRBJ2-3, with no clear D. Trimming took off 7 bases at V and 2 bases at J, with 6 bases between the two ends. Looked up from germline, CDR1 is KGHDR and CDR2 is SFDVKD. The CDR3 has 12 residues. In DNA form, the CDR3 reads TGTGCCACCAGGAGTACCACAGATACGCAGTATTTT. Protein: CATRSTTDTQYF.

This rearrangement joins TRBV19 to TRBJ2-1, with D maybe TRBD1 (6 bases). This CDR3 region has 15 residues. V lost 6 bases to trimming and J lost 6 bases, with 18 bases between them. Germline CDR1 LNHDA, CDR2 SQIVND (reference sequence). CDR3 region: CASRGTGRRANEQFF. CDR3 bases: TGTGCCAGTAGAGGAACAGGGAGAAGGGCCAATGAGCAGTTCTTC.

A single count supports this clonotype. The CDR3: CASSDMYYNEQFF. The DNA for the CDR3 is TGTGCCAGCAGTGATATGTACTACAATGAGCAGTTCTTC. V is TRBV6-1 and J is TRBJ2-1; D is uncertain. The germline V gene encodes CDR1 MNHNS and CDR2 SASEGT. Trimming stripped 3 bases from V and 3 bases from J, with 6 bases between. This CDR3 is 13 amino acids long.

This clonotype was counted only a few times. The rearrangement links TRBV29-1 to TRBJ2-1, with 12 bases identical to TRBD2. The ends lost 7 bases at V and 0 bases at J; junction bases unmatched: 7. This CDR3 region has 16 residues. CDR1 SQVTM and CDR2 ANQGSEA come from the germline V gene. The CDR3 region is CSAGLAGSSSYNEQFF. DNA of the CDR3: TGCAGCGCCGGACTAGCGGGGTCCTCCTCCTACAATGAGCAGTTCTTC.

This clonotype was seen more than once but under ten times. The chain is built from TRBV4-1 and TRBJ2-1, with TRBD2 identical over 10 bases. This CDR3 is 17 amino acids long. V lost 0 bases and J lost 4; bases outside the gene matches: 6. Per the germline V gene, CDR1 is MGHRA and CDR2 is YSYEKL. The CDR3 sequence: CASSQDSSSGGYNEQFF. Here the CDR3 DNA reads TGCGCCAGCAGCCAAGATAGCTCTAGCGGGGGATACAATGAGCAGTTCTTC.

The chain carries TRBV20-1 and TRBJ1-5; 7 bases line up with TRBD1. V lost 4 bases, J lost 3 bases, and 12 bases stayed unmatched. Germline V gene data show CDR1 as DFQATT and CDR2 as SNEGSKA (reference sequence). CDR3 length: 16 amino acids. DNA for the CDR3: TGCAGTGCTAACGGTGGGGCCGGACAGGTCAATCAGCCCCAGCATTTT. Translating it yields CSANGGAGQVNQPQHF.

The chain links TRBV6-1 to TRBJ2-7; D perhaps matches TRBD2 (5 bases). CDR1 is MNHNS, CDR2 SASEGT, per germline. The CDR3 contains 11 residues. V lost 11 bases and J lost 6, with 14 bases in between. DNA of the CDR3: TGTGCCGAGGGTGTTCGGGGCGAGCAGTACTTC. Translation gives CAEGVRGEQYF.

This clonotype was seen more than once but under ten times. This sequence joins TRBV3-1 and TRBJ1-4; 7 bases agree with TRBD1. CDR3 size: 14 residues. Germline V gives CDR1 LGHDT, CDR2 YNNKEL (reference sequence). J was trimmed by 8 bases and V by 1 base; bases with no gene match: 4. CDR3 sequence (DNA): TGTGCCAGCAGCCAAGCTACAGGGGCCGAAAAACTGTTTTTT. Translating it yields CASSQATGAEKLFF.

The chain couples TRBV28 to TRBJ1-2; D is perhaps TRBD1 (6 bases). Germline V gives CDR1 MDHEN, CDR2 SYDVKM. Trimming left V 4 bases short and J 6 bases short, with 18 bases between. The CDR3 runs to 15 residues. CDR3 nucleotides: TGTGCCAGCAGTTGGGCAGGGGCGCCTCTGAATGGCTACACCTTC. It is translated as CASSWAGAPLNGYTF.

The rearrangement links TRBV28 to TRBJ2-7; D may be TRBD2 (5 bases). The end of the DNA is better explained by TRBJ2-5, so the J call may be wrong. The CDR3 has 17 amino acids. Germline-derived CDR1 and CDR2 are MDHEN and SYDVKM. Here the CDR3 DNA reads TGTGCCAGCAGGCGCAAGATACTAGAGCTCCTTCCGGAGACCCAGTACTTC. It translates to CASRRKILELLPETQYF.

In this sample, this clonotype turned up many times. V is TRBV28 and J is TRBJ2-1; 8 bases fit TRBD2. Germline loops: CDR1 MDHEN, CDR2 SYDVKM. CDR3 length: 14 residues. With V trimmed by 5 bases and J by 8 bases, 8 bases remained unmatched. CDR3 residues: CASSLAGGGDEQFF. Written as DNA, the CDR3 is TGTGCCAGCAGTCTCGCGGGAGGAGGCGATGAGCAGTTCTTC. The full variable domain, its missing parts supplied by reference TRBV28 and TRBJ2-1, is DVKVTQSSRYLVKRTGEKVFLECVQDMDHENMFWYRQDPGLGLRLIYFSYDVKMKEKGDIPEGYSVSREKKERFSLILESASTNQTSMYLCASSLAGGGDEQFFGPGTRLTVL.